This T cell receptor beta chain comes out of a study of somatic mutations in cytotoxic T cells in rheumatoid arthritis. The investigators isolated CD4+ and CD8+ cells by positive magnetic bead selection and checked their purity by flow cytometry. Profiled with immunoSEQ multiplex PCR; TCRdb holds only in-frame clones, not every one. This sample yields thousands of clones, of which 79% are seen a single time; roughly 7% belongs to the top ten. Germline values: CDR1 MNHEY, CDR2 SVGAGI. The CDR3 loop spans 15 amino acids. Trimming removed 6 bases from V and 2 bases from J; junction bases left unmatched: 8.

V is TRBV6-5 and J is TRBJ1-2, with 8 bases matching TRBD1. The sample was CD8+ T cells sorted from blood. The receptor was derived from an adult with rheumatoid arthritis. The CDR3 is CASRNSAGGNYGYTF. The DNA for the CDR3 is TGTGCCAGCAGGAACAGCGCAGGGGGCAACTATGGCTACACCTTC.